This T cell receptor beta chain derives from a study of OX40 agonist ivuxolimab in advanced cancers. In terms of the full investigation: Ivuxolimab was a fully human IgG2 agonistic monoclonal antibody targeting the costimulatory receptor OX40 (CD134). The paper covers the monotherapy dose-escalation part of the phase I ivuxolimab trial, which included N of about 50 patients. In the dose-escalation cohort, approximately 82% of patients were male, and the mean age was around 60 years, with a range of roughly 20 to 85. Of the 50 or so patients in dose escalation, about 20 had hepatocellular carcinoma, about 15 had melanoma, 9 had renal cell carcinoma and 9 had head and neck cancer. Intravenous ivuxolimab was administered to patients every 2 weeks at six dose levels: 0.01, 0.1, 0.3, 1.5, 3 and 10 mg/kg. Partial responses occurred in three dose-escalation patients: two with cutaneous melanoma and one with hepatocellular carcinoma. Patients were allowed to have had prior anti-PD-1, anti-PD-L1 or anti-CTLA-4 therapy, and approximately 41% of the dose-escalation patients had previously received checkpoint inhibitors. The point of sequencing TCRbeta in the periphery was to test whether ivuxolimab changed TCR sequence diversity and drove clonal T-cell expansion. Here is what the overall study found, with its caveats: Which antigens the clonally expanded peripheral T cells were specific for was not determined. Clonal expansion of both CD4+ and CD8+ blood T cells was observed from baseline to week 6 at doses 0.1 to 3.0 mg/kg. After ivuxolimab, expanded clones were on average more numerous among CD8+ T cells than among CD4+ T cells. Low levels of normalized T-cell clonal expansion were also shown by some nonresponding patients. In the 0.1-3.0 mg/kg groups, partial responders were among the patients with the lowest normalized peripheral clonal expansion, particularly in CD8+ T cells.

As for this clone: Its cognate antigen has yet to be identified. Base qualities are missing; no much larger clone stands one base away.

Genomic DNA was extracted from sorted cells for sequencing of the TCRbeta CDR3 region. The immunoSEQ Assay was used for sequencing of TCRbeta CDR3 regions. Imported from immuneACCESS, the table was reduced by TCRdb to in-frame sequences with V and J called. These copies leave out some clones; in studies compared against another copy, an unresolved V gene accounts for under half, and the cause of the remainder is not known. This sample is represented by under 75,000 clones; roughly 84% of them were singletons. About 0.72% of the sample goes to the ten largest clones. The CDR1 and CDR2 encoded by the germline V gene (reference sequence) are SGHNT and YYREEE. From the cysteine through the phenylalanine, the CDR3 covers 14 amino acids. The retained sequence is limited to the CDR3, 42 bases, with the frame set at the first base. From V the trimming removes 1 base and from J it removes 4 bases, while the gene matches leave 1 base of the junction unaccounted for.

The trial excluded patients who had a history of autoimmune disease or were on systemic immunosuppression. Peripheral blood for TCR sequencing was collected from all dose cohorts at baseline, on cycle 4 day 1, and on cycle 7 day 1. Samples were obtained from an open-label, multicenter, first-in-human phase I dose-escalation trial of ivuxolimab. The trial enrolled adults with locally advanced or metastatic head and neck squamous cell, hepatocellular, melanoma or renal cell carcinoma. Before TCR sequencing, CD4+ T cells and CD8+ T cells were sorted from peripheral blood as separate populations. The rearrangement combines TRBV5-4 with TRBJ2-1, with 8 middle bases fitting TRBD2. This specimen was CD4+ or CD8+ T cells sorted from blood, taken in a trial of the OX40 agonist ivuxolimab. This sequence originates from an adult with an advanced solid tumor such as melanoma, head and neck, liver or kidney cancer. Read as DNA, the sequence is TGTGCCAGCAGCTTGACTAGCGGTTACAATGAGCAGTTCTTC. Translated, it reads CASSLTSGYNEQFF.